This T cell receptor beta chain was captured by sequencing in a study of siplizumab effects on memory and regulatory T cells. Points from the study as a whole: Few alloreactive clones mapped to unstimulated subsets.

This CDR3 region has 14 residues. The J segment lost 7 bases and the V segment lost 5 bases, leaving 2 bases of the junction unmatched. Germline lookup yields CDR1 SGHTA and CDR2 FQGNSA. With respect to this clone: Its antigen remains unknown.

The method was immunoSEQ multiplex PCR; TCRdb's version includes in-frame clones alone and lacks a portion of them. The sample lists tens of thousands of clones; about 98% were seen once. Where three donor pairs were concerned, the unstimulated naive, memory, effector memory and TEMRA subsets underwent sequencing. The sequence was collected from a human donor in good health. Material: naive CD8+ T cells sorted from blood. The rearrangement uses TRBV7-2 and TRBJ2-7, with 16 bases identical to TRBD2. CDR3 sequence (DNA): TGTGCCAGCAGCCAGGGACTAGCGGGAGGGGAGCAGTACTTC. Translation gives CASSQGLAGGEQYF.